What follows are 10 T cell receptor beta chains derived from one specimen sequenced in a study of technical replicates of blood from several donors. TCRdb keeps only in-frame clones here, not all; method: immunoSEQ multiplex PCR. The sample yields about 78,000 clones, around 93% seen once. Sequenced: T cells isolated from PBMCs. The receptor source for this set is a human donor in good health.

The rearrangement uses TRBV7-9 and TRBJ1-1, with D unclear. The CDR3 contains 14 residues. The V end was cut by 0 bases, the J end by 6 bases, with 11 bases between. Germline loops: CDR1 SEHNR, CDR2 FQNEAQ (reference sequence). The CDR3 is CASSLAVGVPEAFF. The CDR3 DNA reads TGTGCCAGCAGCTTAGCGGTCGGGGTCCCTGAAGCTTTCTTT.

V gene TRBV11-2 combines with J gene TRBJ1-5, with TRBD1 matching 7 bases. CDR1 is SGHAT, CDR2 FQNNGV, per germline. This CDR3 region has 15 residues. V lost 5 bases, J lost 5 bases, and 9 bases stayed unmatched. For the CDR3, the DNA is TGTGCCAGCAGCCCCGGACAGGCCCGGGATCAGCCCCAGCATTTT. This translates into CASSPGQARDQPQHF.

The chain combines TRBV7-6 with TRBJ2-1; 11 positions agree with TRBD2. The ends lost 5 bases at V and 8 bases at J; junction bases unmatched: 11. The CDR3 has 16 amino acids. The germline gives CDR1 SGHVS, CDR2 FNYEAQ. CDR3 protein: CASSGSGGAIGDEQFF. DNA of the CDR3: TGTGCCAGCAGCGGTAGCGGGGGGGCAATCGGCGATGAGCAGTTCTTC.

V usage is TRBV7-6 and J usage is TRBJ2-7; 10 bases agree with TRBD2. CDR3 length: 16 residues. CDR1 is SGHVS and CDR2 is FNYEAQ in the germline V gene. V dropped 1 base and J dropped 2; count of bases not matched to a gene: 5. CDR3 sequence reads: CASSLGGSGGTYEQYF. The CDR3 DNA is TGTGCCAGCAGCTTAGGAGGTAGCGGGGGGACCTACGAGCAGTACTTC.

This chain links TRBV11-2 with TRBJ2-1, with D unclear. This CDR3 contains 14 residues. CDR1 and CDR2 from the germline V gene are SGHAT and FQNNGV. Trimming shortened V by 8 bases and J by 4 bases, and 15 bases separated the two germline ends. The CDR3 DNA is TGTGCCAGCTGCCCTAGAGGAACATACAATGAGCAGTTCTTC. The encoded protein is CASCPRGTYNEQFF.

This clone was observed a single time. J is TRBJ2-1 and V is TRBV4-1; TRBD1 matches 8 bases. The CDR3 length is 16 residues. Trimming took 0 bases from V and 2 from J; bases not matched to a gene: 3. From germline, CDR1 is MGHRA and CDR2 YSYEKL. In nucleotides, the CDR3 is TGCGCCAGCAGCCAAGATAGGACAGGGACCTACAATGAGCAGTTCTTC. Amino acids: CASSQDRTGTYNEQFF.

The rearrangement uses TRBV10-1 and TRBJ2-7; the D gene is possibly TRBD1 (5 bases). The CDR3 extends over 13 amino acids. With 1 base removed from V and 7 bases from J, the gap between germline ends came to 11 bases. From germline, CDR1 is WNHNN and CDR2 SYGVQD (reference sequence). CDR3 amino acids: CASSEFRVGEQYF. The CDR3 coding sequence is TGCGCCAGCAGTGAGTTCAGGGTTGGGGAGCAGTACTTC.

In its sample, this clone was seen once. The genes are TRBV5-1 and TRBJ2-5, with D uncertain. The length of the CDR3 is 15 residues. Germline V gene sequence: CDR1 SGHRS, CDR2 YFSETQ. The ends were cut back, 0 bases at V and 1 base at J, with 10 bases in the middle. The CDR3 bases are TGCGCCAGCAGCTTGGGGTACGAACTCCAAGAGACCCAGTACTTC. As protein: CASSLGYELQETQYF. Drawing the rest from reference TRBV5-1 and TRBJ2-5, the complete variable domain is KAGVTQTPRYLIKTRGQQVTLSCSPISGHRSVSWYQQTPGQGLQFLFEYFSETQRNKGNFPGRFSGRQFSNSRSEMNVSTLELGDSALYLCASSLGYELQETQYFGPGTRLLVL.

V and J are TRBV18 and TRBJ2-3, with D tentatively TRBD2 (5 bases). The CDR3 runs to 14 residues. The V and J ends lost 6 bases and 0 bases respectively, with 10 bases between them. Germline V gives CDR1 KGHSH, CDR2 LQKENI. The CDR3 protein is CASSPSGSTDTQYF. The CDR3 bases are TGTGCCAGCTCCCCGAGCGGAAGCACAGATACGCAGTATTTT.

This chain joins TRBV7-6 and TRBJ2-1; perhaps TRBD2 as D (7 bases). V lost 6 bases, J lost 7 bases, and 13 bases lay in between. Germline CDR1 is SGHVS and CDR2 is FNYEAQ. The CDR3 sequence is 13 residues long. CDR3 bases: TGTGCCAGCAGGGAGGCGGGGGCGAATGAGCAGTTCTTC. Protein: CASREAGANEQFF.